This T cell receptor (beta chain) appears in the sequencing data of a study of cytomegalovirus exposure and HLA in healthy donors. As to this clone: The antigen remains undetermined.

Overall study findings and caveats: Within the data, a cluster of highly shared sequence variants was likely a sequencing artifact. In a later analysis, HLA-C alleles had the fewest associated TCRs, DRB1 alleles the most. For most TCR beta V segments, an earlier analysis put the productive rate at about 87% or about 30% of the time. According to the study, 160 or so TCR beta chains were cytomegalovirus-associated.

Researchers ran the PCR with 60 Vbeta and 13 Jbeta primers. Clones were sequenced by immunoSEQ multiplex PCR, and TCRdb holds only the in-frame ones, with some missing. The table has more than 85,000 clones, roughly a tenth seen once. V lost 2 bases, J lost 3 bases, and 6 bases stayed unmatched. The CDR3 length is 15 residues. Germline assignment: CDR1 SGHTS and CDR2 YDEGEE. The clonotype was recovered from a man between 50 and 59 years old in good health and CMV-seropositive. Sequenced: PBMCs. The chain is built from TRBV5-8 and TRBJ2-3; 7 nucleotides match TRBD2. The CDR3 DNA reads TGTGCCAGCAGCTTCGTCCCCGGGGGGACAGATACGCAGTATTTT. It is translated as CASSFVPGGTDTQYF.